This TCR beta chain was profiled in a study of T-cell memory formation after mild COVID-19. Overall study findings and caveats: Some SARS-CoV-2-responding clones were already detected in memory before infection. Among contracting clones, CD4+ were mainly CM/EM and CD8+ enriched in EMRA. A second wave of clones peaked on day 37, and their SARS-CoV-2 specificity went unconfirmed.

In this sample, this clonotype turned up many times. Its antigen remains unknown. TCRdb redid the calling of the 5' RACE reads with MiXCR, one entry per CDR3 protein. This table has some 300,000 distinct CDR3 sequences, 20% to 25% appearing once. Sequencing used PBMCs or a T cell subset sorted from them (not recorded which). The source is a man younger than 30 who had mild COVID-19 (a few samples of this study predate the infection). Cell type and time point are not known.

The DNA of the CDR3 is TGTGCCTCAGGGCAGGGAGGCTACGAGCAGTACTTC. This codes for CASGQGGYEQYF. The chain combines TRBV7-9 with TRBJ2-7; possibly TRBD2 for D (6 bases). Per the germline V gene, CDR1 is SEHNR and CDR2 is FQNEAQ (reference sequence). The V gene lost 11 bases and the J gene lost 3 bases, with 14 bases spanning the gap. The CDR3 sequence is 12 residues long.